Reported below is one TCR beta chain. Its antigen is undetermined. This sample was included in a study of cytomegalovirus exposure and HLA in healthy donors. The PCR contained 60 Vbeta and 13 Jbeta primers. TCRdb's table, derived via immunoSEQ multiplex PCR, lists solely in-frame clones and lacks some. The repertoire consists of some 160,000 clones, with about 80% occurring once and the leading ten covering roughly 1.5%. CDR3 length: 18 amino acids. Germline V gene data show CDR1 as LNHDA and CDR2 as SQIVND (reference sequence). The V and J ends lost 0 bases and 8 bases, in that order; junction bases with no gene match: 17. Study observations and caveats: Investigators reported 150 to 200 TCR beta chains as tied to cytomegalovirus.

Although they were nominally healthy when sampled, donors likely had unrecorded immune exposures. This TCR came from a man aged 35-49 years in good health and CMV-seronegative. The specimen sequenced was PBMCs. V usage is TRBV19 and J usage is TRBJ1-1, with 8 bases that match TRBD1. The CDR3 loop is CASSIDPPGGDRKGEAFF. For the CDR3, the DNA is TGTGCCAGTAGTATAGATCCTCCCGGCGGGGACAGGAAAGGGGAAGCTTTCTTT. The full variable domain, in which reference TRBV19 and TRBJ1-1 provide the parts outside the CDR3, is DGGITQSPKYLFRKEGQNVTLSCEQNLNHDAMYWYRQDPGQGLRLIYYSQIVNDFQKGDIAEGYSVSREKKESFPLTVTSAQKNPTAFYLCASSIDPPGGDRKGEAFFGQGTRLTVV.